One sample yielded the 10 T cell receptor beta chains listed below, sequenced in a study of OX40 agonist ivuxolimab in advanced cancers. Libraries were prepared by immunoSEQ multiplex PCR; TCRdb keeps only in-frame clonotypes and omits some of them. The data contain around 50,000 clones, 89% of them singletons. The input for sequencing was CD4+ or CD8+ T cells sorted from blood, taken in a trial of the OX40 agonist ivuxolimab. Receptor source: an adult with an advanced solid tumor such as melanoma, head and neck, liver or kidney cancer.

The V call is TRBV7-2, the J call TRBJ1-3; tentatively, D is TRBD1 (5 bases). Germline V gene lookup returns CDR1 SGHTA and CDR2 FQGNSA. V lost 4 bases and J lost 0, with 16 bases in between. The length of the CDR3 is 17 residues. DNA for the CDR3: TGTGCCAGCAGCTCTGGCGGGGCTACAATCTCTGGAAACACCATATATTTT. Encoded protein: CASSSGGATISGNTIYF.

The chain carries TRBV4-3 and TRBJ2-3; 8 nucleotides match TRBD2. The CDR3 covers 16 residues. Germline values: CDR1 LGHNA, CDR2 YSLEER. Trimming took 1 base from V and 5 from J; bases not matched to a gene: 8. The CDR3 nucleotides are TGCGCCAGCAGCCAAGGGCGCGGGAGGTCAAAAGATACGCAGTATTTT. Its protein is CASSQGRGRSKDTQYF.

The genes are TRBV25-1 and TRBJ1-2, with D perhaps TRBD1 (6 bases). The germline CDR1 and CDR2 sequences are MGHDK and SYGVNS. This CDR3 has 15 amino acids. Trimming took off 2 bases at V and 4 bases at J, with 14 bases between the two ends. Here the CDR3 DNA reads TGTGCCAGCAGTGAAGGAGGAGGGGGTTTCTATGGCTACACCTTC. Its translation: CASSEGGGGFYGYTF.

The chain employs TRBV7-9 and TRBJ2-3; D gene ambiguous. V lost 1 base, J lost 8 bases, and 7 bases lay in between. The CDR3 runs to 12 residues. Germline V gene sequence: CDR1 SEHNR, CDR2 FQNEAQ (reference sequence). CDR3 protein: CASSLDLGTQYF. The CDR3 region has the DNA TGTGCCAGCAGCTTAGACCTGGGTACGCAGTATTTT.

This sequence joins TRBV19 and TRBJ1-3; D gene ambiguous. The V end lost 9 bases, the J end lost 11 bases, and 14 bases lay between the germline ends. Germline V gene data show CDR1 as LNHDA and CDR2 as SQIVND (reference sequence). The CDR3 runs 11 residues. CDR3 bases: TGTGCCAGCGCAAAATCTGTGGCCATATATTTT. Translated, it gives CASAKSVAIYF.

This clone was observed a single time. The CDR3 protein is CSGSSYEQYV. The CDR3 nucleotides are TGCAGCGGGAGCTCCTACGAGCAGTACGTC. The genes are TRBV20-1 and TRBJ2-7; weak D call: TRBD2 (6 bases). Germline CDR1 reads DFQATT; CDR2 reads SNEGSKA (reference sequence). The CDR3 extends over 10 amino acids.

This clone was seen a single time. The rearrangement links TRBV5-1 to TRBJ2-7; no clear D. The CDR3 has 13 residues. Germline values: CDR1 SGHRS, CDR2 YFSETQ. V was cut by 2 bases and J by 3 bases, with 9 bases left in between. The CDR3 here is CASSLSVNYEQYF. The CDR3 region has the DNA TGCGCCAGCAGCTTATCGGTCAACTACGAGCAGTACTTC.

V usage is TRBV5-6 and J usage is TRBJ2-3, with 9 bases aligning to TRBD2. The CDR3 is made up of 15 amino acids. V was clipped by 1 base and J by 2 bases; unmatched bases: 2. CDR1 and CDR2 (germline): SGHDT, YYEEEE. The CDR3 DNA follows: TGTGCCAGCAGCTTGTCTAGCGGGAACACAGATACGCAGTATTTT. Translating gives CASSLSSGNTDTQYF.

The chain carries TRBV19 and TRBJ1-6; tentatively, D is TRBD1 (5 bases). The germline V gene encodes CDR1 LNHDA and CDR2 SQIVND (reference sequence). Deletions cut 7 bases from V and 4 bases from J, with 14 bases between. The CDR3 runs 15 residues. The DNA for the CDR3 is TGTGCCAGTACCCCGGATGGGGGGTATAATTCACCCCTCCACTTT. Encoded protein: CASTPDGGYNSPLHF.

This clone has just one count. CDR3 sequence (DNA): TGTGCCAGCAGTCCATTATCAGGGGTCGTGGGGGCTTTCTTT. Translated, it gives CASSPLSGVVGAFF. The chain uses TRBV28 and TRBJ1-1, with D possibly TRBD1 on 6 matching bases. CDR3 length: 14 residues. V lost 5 bases, J lost 11 bases, and 21 bases lay in between. Looked up from germline, CDR1 is MDHEN and CDR2 is SYDVKM.